Presented here are 29 T cell receptor beta chains from one specimen sequenced in a study of shared clonotypes between healthy human individuals. Using immunoSEQ multiplex PCR, the repertoire was profiled, and TCRdb retains in-frame clones only, with some absent. The data show some 2,500,000 clones, over 85% seen once. The specimen sequenced was naive CD4+ T cells from PBMCs. Indicated subset: CD45RA+ positively selected. Receptors were obtained from a man aged 18 to 35 in good health. Some clones in this sample may be carry-over from other donors' samples.

The chain links TRBV2 to TRBJ1-1, with 9 bases that match TRBD1. This CDR3 has 14 amino acids. With 6 bases clipped from V and 5 bases from J, the junction kept 7 bases outside the gene matches. CDR1 SNHLY and CDR2 FYNNEI come from the germline V gene. The CDR3 DNA follows: TGTGCCAGCAGCTCACAGGGGGCTGGGACTGAAGCTTTCTTT. This codes for CASSSQGAGTEAFF.

This chain uses TRBV19 with TRBJ2-5; D gene uncertain. V was clipped by 5 bases and J by 2 bases, with 12 bases between them. This CDR3 spans 14 amino acids. Germline CDR1 is LNHDA and CDR2 is SQIVND (reference sequence). CDR3 in DNA: TGTGCCAGTAGTTCGGTAGGTGGACAAGAGACCCAGTACTTC. Its translation: CASSSVGGQETQYF.

The chain is built from TRBV6-5 and TRBJ2-3; D is unresolved. The germline V gene encodes CDR1 MNHEY and CDR2 SVGAGI. V was clipped by 6 bases and J by 2 bases, with 12 bases between them. The CDR3 contains 14 residues. CDR3 in DNA: TGTGCCAGCAGCCGTAGTGGTACCACAGATACGCAGTATTTT. Translation: CASSRSGTTDTQYF.

CDR3 nucleotide sequence: TGTGCCATCAGTGGTGGGGGGCGAGAGAACACTGAAGCTTTCTTT. Its translation: CAISGGGRENTEAFF. The chain carries TRBV10-3 and TRBJ1-1; TRBD1 is a possible D gene (6 bases). The CDR3 runs 15 residues. V was pared by 4 bases and J by 1 base, with 13 bases between. Germline V gives CDR1 ENHRY, CDR2 SYGVKD.

The chain uses TRBV6-5 and TRBJ2-7; 12 bases match TRBD2. This CDR3 has 15 residues. Trimming took 6 bases from V and 4 from J; bases not matched to a gene: 7. The germline V gene has CDR1 MNHEY and CDR2 SVGAGI. This chain's CDR3 is CASRPGLAGTYEQYF. The CDR3 DNA is TGTGCCAGCAGACCTGGACTAGCGGGAACATACGAGCAGTACTTC.

This clone has a single count. The V gene is TRBV5-6, the J gene TRBJ2-3; 7 nucleotides align to TRBD2. Germline CDR1 is SGHDT and CDR2 is YYEEEE. The CDR3 runs 15 residues. Trimming removed 4 bases from V and 0 bases from J; junction bases left unmatched: 5. The CDR3 region is CASSPLRGSTDTQYF. The CDR3 DNA follows: TGTGCCAGCAGCCCCCTGCGGGGGAGCACAGATACGCAGTATTTT.

The V gene is TRBV11-2, the J gene TRBJ2-3; a weak D match, TRBD2 (6 bases). The CDR3 loop spans 18 amino acids. Trimming removed 0 bases at V and 2 bases at J, with 18 bases between. CDR1 and CDR2 (germline): SGHAT, FQNNGV. The CDR3 DNA is TGTGCCAGCAGCTTAGATGGGTACAGACTAGGAAACACAGATACGCAGTATTTT. This codes for CASSLDGYRLGNTDTQYF.

The CDR3 loop is CASSEQTSGSPDTQYF. The CDR3 DNA sequence: TGTGCCAGCAGTGAACAGACTAGCGGGAGCCCAGATACGCAGTATTTT. V and J are TRBV2 and TRBJ2-3; TRBD2 matches 12 bases. With V trimmed by 2 bases and J by 4 bases, 4 bases remained unmatched. This CDR3 has 16 residues. Germline V gene sequence: CDR1 SNHLY, CDR2 FYNNEI.

The chain employs TRBV19 and TRBJ2-3; D might be TRBD1 (5 bases). In germline, CDR1 is LNHDA, CDR2 SQIVND (reference sequence). This CDR3 has 14 amino acids. V was pared by 4 bases and J by 2 bases, with 10 bases between. The CDR3 loop is CASSRGRDTDTQYF. CDR3 sequence (DNA): TGTGCCAGTAGTAGGGGCAGGGACACAGATACGCAGTATTTT.

Concerning this clone itself: Given the absence of the conserved phenylalanine or tryptophan at the CDR3 end, a read error is likely. The genes are TRBV28 and TRBJ1-5; weak D call: TRBD1 (5 bases). Germline CDR1 reads MDHEN; CDR2 reads SYDVKM. V shed 6 bases and J shed 7 bases, with 22 bases lying between them. CDR3 size: 16 residues. The CDR3 sequence is CASRTRGVGPRQPQHL. The CDR3 DNA sequence: TGTGCCAGCAGAACCCGGGGTGTGGGGCCGCGGCAGCCCCAGCATCTT.

This chain links TRBV6-5 with TRBJ2-5; weak D call: TRBD2 (5 bases). The V gene's germline CDR1 is MNHEY and CDR2 SVGAGI. V was pared by 0 bases and J by 2 bases, with 10 bases between. CDR3 size: 15 residues. CDR3 DNA sequence: TGTGCCAGCAGTTACTCGATCGGGGTACAAGAGACCCAGTACTTC. This gives the protein CASSYSIGVQETQYF.

The V call is TRBV7-7, the J call TRBJ2-6, with 10 bases that match TRBD1. The J segment lost 4 bases and the V segment lost 3 bases, leaving 3 bases of the junction unmatched. This CDR3 is 16 amino acids long. Germline CDR1 is SSHAT and CDR2 is FNYEAQ (reference sequence). The CDR3 nucleotides are TGTGCCAGCAGCTTGACAGGGGGCGGAGGGGCCAACGTCCTGACTTTC. It encodes CASSLTGGGGANVLTF.

The chain has TRBV19 and TRBJ2-4; D is undetermined. V was cut by 7 bases and J by 0 bases, with 10 bases left in between. The CDR3 length is 14 residues. The germline V gene encodes CDR1 LNHDA and CDR2 SQIVND (reference sequence). CDR3 DNA sequence: TGTGCCAGTATGGGATCATTAGCCAAAAACATTCAGTACTTC. It translates to CASMGSLAKNIQYF.

For this clone: This sample also contains other DNA sequences that code for the same CDR3. The rearrangement uses TRBV28 and TRBJ1-4; no reliable D call. Trimming cost V 4 bases and J 5 bases, with 5 bases left between them. Germline loops: CDR1 MDHEN, CDR2 SYDVKM. There are 12 residues in the CDR3. This chain's CDR3 is CASSSPNEKLFF. CDR3 nucleotide sequence: TGTGCCAGCAGTTCCCCGAATGAAAAACTGTTTTTT. Looking up the rest from reference TRBV28 and TRBJ1-4 gives the full variable domain: DVKVTQSSRYLVKRTGEKVFLECVQDMDHENMFWYRQDPGLGLRLIYFSYDVKMKEKGDIPEGYSVSREKKERFSLILESASTNQTSMYLCASSSPNEKLFFGSGTQLSVL.

V and J are TRBV19 and TRBJ2-3; no definite D call. The germline V gene has CDR1 LNHDA and CDR2 SQIVND (reference sequence). Trimming cost V 6 bases and J 0 bases, with 13 bases left between them. The CDR3 has 15 amino acids. The CDR3 loop reads CASSPRQVSTDTQYF. The DNA for the CDR3 is TGTGCCAGTAGCCCTCGGCAGGTTAGCACAGATACGCAGTATTTT.

This clone was counted a single time. The chain uses TRBV10-3 and TRBJ1-2, with D uncertain. V was shortened by 6 bases and J by 4 bases, with 12 bases between the two germline ends. Germline CDR1 reads ENHRY; CDR2 reads SYGVKD. The CDR3 length is 13 residues. The CDR3 reads CAISSDGSYGYTF. Written as DNA, the CDR3 is TGTGCCATCAGCTCGGACGGGAGCTATGGCTACACCTTC.

CDR3 DNA: TGTGCCAGCAGCCCTCAACAGGGGAACACCGGGGAGCTGTTTTTT. Translated, it gives CASSPQQGNTGELFF. V is TRBV9 and J is TRBJ2-2; possibly TRBD1 for D (6 bases). Trimming removed 4 bases at V and 1 base at J, with 11 bases between. In germline, CDR1 is SGDLS, CDR2 YYNGEE. The CDR3 is 15 residues long.

V usage is TRBV28 and J usage is TRBJ1-3, with 7 bases lining up with TRBD1. The CDR3 sequence is 15 residues long. V was pared by 6 bases and J by 2 bases, with 7 bases of the junction left unmatched. The germline CDR1 and CDR2 sequences are MDHEN and SYDVKM. The CDR3 coding sequence is TGTGCCAGCAGCCTACAGGGGCTTACTGGAAACACCATATATTTT. Encoded protein: CASSLQGLTGNTIYF.

This clone was seen once. For the CDR3, the DNA is TGTGCCAGCAGCCAAGATTATAATCGGGAGACCCAGTACTTC. Amino acid sequence: CASSQDYNRETQYF. The V call is TRBV14, the J call TRBJ2-5, with no clear D. V shed 0 bases and J shed 5 bases, with 10 bases lying between them. Germline V CDR1 and CDR2: SGHDN, FVKESK. The CDR3 has 14 residues.

The genes are TRBV5-1 and TRBJ2-3; 11 bases line up with TRBD2. Germline assignment: CDR1 SGHRS and CDR2 YFSETQ. CDR3 length: 16 residues. J was trimmed by 3 bases and V by 1 base; bases with no gene match: 4. This chain's CDR3 is CASSLFTSGGTDTQYF. CDR3 bases: TGCGCCAGCAGCTTGTTCACTAGCGGGGGTACAGATACGCAGTATTTT.

With regard to this clone: At the DNA level, this CDR3 is encoded by other sequences in the same sample as well. The chain combines TRBV2 with TRBJ2-5; 7 bases are a match to TRBD2. The CDR3 is 13 amino acids. Germline values: CDR1 SNHLY, CDR2 FYNNEI. Trimming at V came to 4 bases and at J to 5 bases, leaving 4 bases not matched to a gene. In DNA form, the CDR3 reads TGTGCCAGCAGTGGGGGGAGGGGTGAGACCCAGTACTTC. Protein sequence: CASSGGRGETQYF.

This clone occurred a few times. This sequence joins TRBV4-1 and TRBJ1-1; possibly TRBD1 for D (5 bases). V lost 1 base, J lost 1 base, and 13 bases lay in between. This CDR3 spans 16 amino acids. CDR1 is MGHRA and CDR2 is YSYEKL in the germline V gene. This CDR3 is CASSQVVWDGNTEAFF. CDR3 coding DNA: TGCGCCAGCAGCCAAGTGGTATGGGACGGGAACACTGAAGCTTTCTTT.

The CDR3 loop reads CASSRMGNQPQHF. The DNA of the CDR3 is TGTGCCAGTAGTCGTATGGGCAATCAGCCCCAGCATTTT. The genes are TRBV19 and TRBJ1-5; D unresolved. Germline-derived CDR1 and CDR2 are LNHDA and SQIVND (reference sequence). The CDR3 covers 13 residues. Trimming shortened V by 5 bases and J by 2 bases, and 7 bases separated the two germline ends.

CDR3 DNA sequence: TGTGCCAGCAGCCCCTTAACAGCAACTAATGAAAAACTGTTTTTT. Encoded protein: CASSPLTATNEKLFF. The chain links TRBV11-2 to TRBJ1-4; D is unresolved. Looked up from germline, CDR1 is SGHAT and CDR2 is FQNNGV. The CDR3 consists of 15 residues. The V end was cut by 5 bases, the J end by 0 bases, with 10 bases between.

The V and J genes are TRBV19 and TRBJ2-5; D not certain. The V gene lost 5 bases and the J gene lost 5 bases, with 12 bases spanning the gap. Germline lookup yields CDR1 LNHDA and CDR2 SQIVND (reference sequence). CDR3 size: 13 residues. The CDR3 protein is CASSPVIGETQYF. DNA for the CDR3: TGTGCCAGTAGTCCCGTTATAGGGGAGACCCAGTACTTC. Drawing the rest from reference TRBV19 and TRBJ2-5, the complete variable domain is DGGITQSPKYLFRKEGQNVTLSCEQNLNHDAMYWYRQDPGQGLRLIYYSQIVNDFQKGDIAEGYSVSREKKESFPLTVTSAQKNPTAFYLCASSPVIGETQYFGPGTRLLVL.

This clone was seen only once. J is TRBJ1-1 and V is TRBV6-6, with D uncertain. The CDR3 covers 15 residues. The germline CDR1 and CDR2 sequences are MNHNY and SVGAGI (reference sequence). V shed 0 bases and J shed 3 bases, with 11 bases lying between them. The CDR3 loop reads CASSYSFVPDTEAFF. The CDR3 nucleotides read TGTGCCAGCAGTTACTCGTTTGTCCCGGACACTGAAGCTTTCTTT.

The rearrangement links TRBV19 to TRBJ1-4; 12 bases align to TRBD1. This CDR3 comprises 17 residues. J was trimmed by 8 bases and V by 6 bases; bases with no gene match: 13. CDR1 is LNHDA, CDR2 SQIVND, per germline (reference sequence). Written as DNA, the CDR3 is TGTGCCAGTAGCCCCCGAGGGACAGGGGGCGGAGGGGAAAAACTGTTTTTT. Translated, it gives CASSPRGTGGGGEKLFF.

This chain connects TRBV18 to TRBJ1-2; D not certain. Germline-derived CDR1 and CDR2 are KGHSH and LQKENI. V was cut by 2 bases and J by 7 bases, with 8 bases left in between. There are 12 residues in the CDR3. CDR3 nucleotide sequence: TGTGCCAGCTCACCAGGGTCGGGTGGCTACACCTTC. Translating it yields CASSPGSGGYTF.

The gene calls are TRBV9 and TRBJ2-3; 7 bases fit TRBD1. The CDR3 runs to 17 residues. The germline V gene encodes CDR1 SGDLS and CDR2 YYNGEE. The junction had 15 bases not matched to a gene; V was cut back by 3 bases and J by 5 bases. DNA of the CDR3: TGTGCCAGCAGCGGCCCACAGGGGAGTTTGAATAGAGATACGCAGTATTTT. Translation: CASSGPQGSLNRDTQYF. Full variable domain (rest looked up from reference TRBV9 and TRBJ2-3): DSGVTQTPKHLITATGQRVTLRCSPRSGDLSVYWYQQSLDQGLQFLIQYYNGEERAKGNILERFSAQQFPDLHSELNLSSLELGDSALYFCASSGPQGSLNRDTQYFGPGTRLTVL.